This T cell receptor (beta chain) was identified in a study of CD8 T cells in Susac syndrome. General observations from the study: The number of individuals included in the study's TCR sequencing and HLA analysis was acknowledged as relatively small.

Negative isolation yielded CD4+ and CD8+ T cells, and FACS enriched TEMRA cells. As regards this clonotype: No antigen is known for it.

Roughly 0.45 to 1 ug RNA was reverse transcribed with random hexamers. The CDR3 of TCR beta was amplified by immunoSEQ multiplex PCR across 54 Vbeta and 13 Jbeta. MiXCR, applied by TCRdb to the immunoSEQ multiplex PCR reads, yields one record per CDR3 protein. The sample lists approximately 200,000 distinct CDR3 sequences, 92% occurring once. This CDR3 is built from 14 residues. Trimming removed 4 bases from V and 5 bases from J, with 17 bases in between. From germline, CDR1 is SQVTM and CDR2 ANQGSEA. The rearrangement links TRBV29-1 to TRBJ1-1; maybe TRBD1 (5 bases). The material sequenced was CD8+ T cells from PBMCs. The receptor's source is a human donor with multiple sclerosis. The CDR3 nucleotides are TGCAGCGTTGCAAGTGGTTGGGGGAGGACTGAAGCTTTCTTT. This encodes CSVASGWGRTEAFF. Filled out from reference TRBV29-1 and TRBJ1-1, the complete variable domain reads SAVISQKPSRDICQRGTSLTIQCQVDSQVTMMFWYRQQPGQSLTLIATANQGSEATYESGFVIDKFPISRPNLTFSTLTVSNMSPEDSSIYLCSVASGWGRTEAFFGQGTRLTVV.